These T cell receptor beta chains were read from a single sample in a study of OX40 agonist ivuxolimab in advanced cancers. Profiled with immunoSEQ multiplex PCR; TCRdb holds only in-frame clones, not every one. Of under 75,000 clones in the sample, around 90% were seen once. Here the sequenced sample was CD4+ or CD8+ T cells sorted from blood, taken in a trial of the OX40 agonist ivuxolimab. All receptors come from an adult with an advanced solid tumor such as melanoma, head and neck, liver or kidney cancer. Each CDR3 is given with its conserved first and last residue. The D gene is left open where the match is weak. Clone size is given for some rows only: seen once, a few or many times, or a class if the clone is expanded.

TRBJ2-2,.,TRBV15,.,CATGGTGELFF,TGTGCCACCGGGGGCACCGGGGAGCTGTTTTTT
TRBJ2-1,once,TRBV11-2,.,CASSFLNEQFF,TGTGCCAGCAGCTTCCTGAATGAGCAGTTCTTC
TRBJ2-7,.,TRBV6-6,TRBD2,CASKGAGTSGYEQYF,TGTGCCAGCAAAGGGGCCGGGACTAGCGGCTACGAGCAGTACTTC
TRBJ2-1,.,TRBV4-2,.,CASSHLGDEQFF,TGTGCCAGCTCGCACCTTGGGGATGAGCAGTTCTTC
TRBJ2-1,.,TRBV4-1,.,CASSQDQSGYNEQFF,TGCGCCAGCAGCCAAGACCAGAGCGGTTACAATGAGCAGTTCTTC
TRBJ2-2,.,TRBV6-6,.,CASRGYTGELFF,TGTGCCAGTAGGGGGTATACCGGGGAGCTGTTTTTT
TRBJ1-5,once,TRBV27,.,CASSLGGLIGQPQHF,TGTGCCAGCAGTTTGGGAGGGCTAATCGGACAGCCCCAGCATTTT
TRBJ2-7,.,TRBV19,.,CATESWDEQYF,TGTGCCACCGAGTCTTGGGACGAGCAGTACTTC
TRBJ1-4,.,TRBV27,TRBD1,CASTTGGYEKLFF,TGTGCCAGCACCACAGGGGGGTATGAAAAACTGTTTTTT
TRBJ2-1,.,TRBV10-3,.,CALGRTDYNEQFF,TGTGCCTTGGGTAGGACAGACTACAATGAGCAGTTCTTC
TRBJ1-1,.,TRBV7-9,TRBD1,CASSLADRGGAEAFF,TGTGCCAGCAGCTTAGCCGACAGGGGGGGGGCTGAAGCTTTCTTT
TRBJ2-1,few,TRBV11-2,.,CASTLVLGTHNEQFF,TGTGCCAGCACCCTGGTCCTGGGGACTCACAATGAGCAGTTCTTC
TRBJ2-3,.,TRBV4-3,.,CASSQERIKTDTQYF,TGCGCCAGCAGCCAAGAGCGTATCAAAACAGATACGCAGTATTTT
TRBJ2-5,.,TRBV4-3,.,CASSQDRRGEETQYF,TGCGCCAGCAGCCAAGATCGCAGGGGAGAAGAGACCCAGTACTTC
TRBJ2-7,once,TRBV27,.,CASSLSNRAEQYF,TGTGCCAGCAGTTTATCGAACAGGGCCGAGCAGTACTTC
TRBJ2-1,.,TRBV28,.,CASRIGQGAYNEQFF,TGTGCCAGCAGAATTGGGCAGGGTGCCTACAATGAGCAGTTCTTC
TRBJ2-7,.,TRBV18,.,CASSPGQFHEQYF,TGTGCCAGCTCACCCGGTCAGTTCCACGAGCAGTACTTC
TRBJ2-3,.,TRBV7-2,.,CASSLGDPTDTQYF,TGTGCCAGCAGCTTAGGTGACCCCACAGATACGCAGTATTTT
TRBJ2-7,.,TRBV5-4,.,CASSLVGDAYEQYF,TGTGCCAGCAGCTTGGTCGGCGATGCCTACGAGCAGTACTTC
TRBJ2-7,.,TRBV29-1,.,CSVYPEGVDEQYF,TGCAGCGTTTACCCCGAAGGGGTCGACGAGCAGTACTTC
TRBJ1-1,few,TRBV7-9,.,CASSNKDAGYTEAFF,TGTGCCAGCAGCAACAAGGATGCGGGGTATACTGAAGCTTTCTTT
TRBJ1-1,.,TRBV5-6,.,CASTLGGGTAFF,TGTGCCAGCACCCTTGGGGGGGGGACGGCTTTCTTT
TRBJ2-7,once,TRBV13,.,CASSSGTGEYEQYF,TGTGCCAGCAGCAGCGGGACAGGAGAGTACGAGCAGTACTTC
TRBJ2-5,.,TRBV9,.,CASSVGGGSLETQYF,TGTGCCAGCAGCGTAGGAGGCGGAAGTTTGGAGACCCAGTACTTC
TRBJ2-1,.,TRBV4-3,TRBD2,CASSLTSGSHDEQFF,TGCGCCAGCAGCCTCACTAGCGGGAGTCATGATGAGCAGTTCTTC
TRBJ1-1,.,TRBV4-3,.,CASSLDSNTEAFF,TGCGCCAGCAGCCTGGATTCGAACACTGAAGCTTTCTTT
TRBJ2-7,.,TRBV29-1,.,CSVGSSYEQYF,TGCAGCGTAGGCAGCTCCTACGAGCAGTACTTC
TRBJ2-7,.,TRBV10-1,TRBD1,CASSEDRAEQYF,TGCGCCAGCAGTGAGGACAGGGCCGAGCAGTACTTC
TRBJ2-3,.,TRBV7-3,.,CASSPRQATTDTQYF,TGTGCCAGCAGCCCCCGACAGGCAACCACAGATACGCAGTATTTT
TRBJ2-7,.,TRBV27,.,CASSLLGGGSYEQYF,TGTGCCAGCAGTTTATTAGGCGGCGGCTCCTACGAGCAGTACTTC
TRBJ2-7,.,TRBV4-3,TRBD1,CASSPYRGSYEQYF,TGCGCCAGCAGCCCCTACAGGGGCTCCTACGAGCAGTACTTC
TRBJ2-3,.,TRBV11-3,TRBD2,CASSLVHRGLAGADTQYF,TGTGCCAGCAGCTTAGTCCATCGGGGACTAGCGGGAGCAGATACGCAGTATTTT
TRBJ2-1,few,TRBV6-5,.,CASSYITGAGNEQFF,TGTGCCAGCAGTTACATCACTGGGGCAGGGAATGAGCAGTTCTTC
TRBJ1-1,.,TRBV7-9,.,CASSSFGNTEAFF,TGTGCCAGCAGCTCCTTCGGGAACACTGAAGCTTTCTTT
TRBJ1-4,.,TRBV7-2,.,CASRAPAEGLEKLFF,TGTGCCAGCAGGGCCCCCGCGGAAGGTCTTGAAAAACTGTTTTTT
TRBJ2-7,.,TRBV9,.,CASSEGGTLSYEQYF,TGTGCCAGCAGTGAGGGGGGGACCCTCTCCTACGAGCAGTACTTC
TRBJ2-3,.,TRBV7-6,TRBD1,CASSRDRATTDTQYF,TGTGCCAGCAGCCGAGACAGGGCTACCACAGATACGCAGTATTTT
TRBJ1-5,.,TRBV15,.,CATSRDGTNQPQHF,TGTGCCACCAGCAGAGATGGGACGAATCAGCCCCAGCATTTT
TRBJ2-3,.,TRBV5-1,.,CASSLGDSTDTQYF,TGCGCCAGCAGCTTGGGGGATTCCACAGATACGCAGTATTTT
TRBJ2-2,once,TRBV4-3,TRBD2,CASSPGEGGELFF,TGCGCCAGCAGCCCCGGGGAGGGCGGGGAGCTGTTTTTT
TRBJ2-4,.,TRBV7-9,.,CASSLGGIEENIQYF,TGTGCCAGCAGCTTAGGGGGCATAGAGGAAAACATTCAGTACTTC
TRBJ2-1,.,TRBV29-1,.,CSVVPSVDPNEQFF,TGCAGCGTGGTTCCTAGCGTAGATCCCAATGAGCAGTTCTTC
TRBJ1-6,once,TRBV6-5,.,CASSSSRTAYNSPLHF,TGTGCCAGCAGTTCCTCAAGGACAGCTTATAATTCACCCCTCCACTTT
TRBJ2-6,.,TRBV4-2,TRBD1,CASSQDAGQGLFGANVLTF,TGTGCCAGCAGCCAAGATGCCGGACAGGGACTCTTCGGGGCCAACGTCCTGACTTTC
TRBJ1-5,.,TRBV28,.,CASTIQSLDQPQHF,TGTGCCAGCACCATACAGTCCTTGGATCAGCCCCAGCATTTT